A single sample is the source of the 5 T cell receptor beta chains below, sequenced in a study of beta chain features in type 1 diabetes. cDNA synthesis used the whole RNA isolate, giving expressed TCRB sequences. Method: immunoSEQ multiplex PCR; TCRdb's copy keeps in-frame clones and lacks some. This table has hundreds of thousands of clones, around 16% appearing once. The sequencing sample was made of naive CD4+ T cells from blood. Every receptor here comes from a man younger than 35 in good health.

The CDR3 loop reads CASRGQGVYEQYF. CDR3 sequence (DNA): TGTGCCTCCCGGGGACAGGGGGTCTACGAGCAGTACTTC. The V and J genes are TRBV19 and TRBJ2-7, with TRBD1 matching over 11 bases. This CDR3 is built from 13 residues. Looked up from germline, CDR1 is LNHDA and CDR2 is SQIVND (reference sequence). The ends lost 11 bases at V and 3 bases at J; junction bases unmatched: 6.

This clone was observed a handful of times. The V and J genes are TRBV4-1 and TRBJ2-1; 12 bases line up with TRBD2. The CDR3 has 17 residues. Germline-derived CDR1 and CDR2 are MGHRA and YSYEKL. Losses at the gene ends were 2 bases for V and 4 bases for J; bases not matched to a gene: 6. CDR3 in DNA: TGCGCCAGCAGCCAACCGACTAGCGGGAGACTTTACAATGAGCAGTTCTTC. Translating gives CASSQPTSGRLYNEQFF.

V usage is TRBV9 and J usage is TRBJ1-2; D is unclear. In germline, CDR1 is SGDLS, CDR2 YYNGEE. The CDR3 is made up of 15 amino acids. Trimming stripped 0 bases from V and 0 bases from J, with 9 bases between. The CDR3 sequence: CASSVAGDPNYGYTF. CDR3 nucleotide sequence: TGTGCCAGCAGCGTAGCTGGCGACCCTAACTATGGCTACACCTTC. The variable domain in full, with the rest retrieved from reference TRBV9 and TRBJ1-2, is DSGVTQTPKHLITATGQRVTLRCSPRSGDLSVYWYQQSLDQGLQFLIQYYNGEERAKGNILERFSAQQFPDLHSELNLSSLELGDSALYFCASSVAGDPNYGYTFGSGTRLTVV.

V usage is TRBV9 and J usage is TRBJ1-2, with 7 nucleotides matching TRBD1. The CDR3 has 15 amino acids. Trimming at V came to 4 bases and at J to 0 bases, leaving 6 bases not matched to a gene. In germline, CDR1 is SGDLS, CDR2 YYNGEE. CDR3 sequence reads: CASSFGTVANYGYTF. For the CDR3, the DNA is TGTGCCAGCAGCTTTGGGACAGTAGCTAACTATGGCTACACCTTC. The full variable domain, with the rest looked up from reference TRBV9 and TRBJ1-2, is DSGVTQTPKHLITATGQRVTLRCSPRSGDLSVYWYQQSLDQGLQFLIQYYNGEERAKGNILERFSAQQFPDLHSELNLSSLELGDSALYFCASSFGTVANYGYTFGSGTRLTVV.

The V and J genes are TRBV18 and TRBJ2-7; 8 nucleotides match TRBD2. The CDR3 extends over 15 amino acids. Germline trimming cut 6 bases from V and 3 bases from J; bases unmatched to any gene: 10. The V gene's germline CDR1 is KGHSH and CDR2 LQKENI. This CDR3 reads CASSPLAGGFYEQYF. The CDR3 region has the DNA TGTGCCAGCTCCCCCCTGGCGGGAGGATTCTACGAGCAGTACTTC.